A single sample gave rise to the 26 T cell receptor beta chains below, sequenced in a study of cytomegalovirus exposure and HLA in healthy donors. PCR primers comprised 60 Vbeta and 13 Jbeta primers. TCRdb keeps only in-frame clones here, not all; method: immunoSEQ multiplex PCR. The top ten hold under 4.5% of the sample, which has some 120,000 clones, approximately 84% seen once. Sequencing used PBMCs. The receptors were sampled from a man younger than 30 in good health and CMV-seropositive.

The gene calls are TRBV6-5 and TRBJ2-2, with a possible D match to TRBD1 (6 bases). In germline, CDR1 is MNHEY, CDR2 SVGAGI. CDR3 length: 14 residues. V shed 3 bases and J shed 5 bases, with 10 bases lying between them. The CDR3 protein is CASSYGRGTGELFF. CDR3 nucleotide sequence: TGTGCCAGCAGTTATGGCAGGGGTACCGGGGAGCTGTTTTTT.

This clone was picked up a small number of times. CDR3 protein: CASSTRDGAYEQYF. In DNA form, the CDR3 reads TGTGCCAGTAGTACTCGGGATGGAGCCTACGAGCAGTACTTC. The chain links TRBV19 to TRBJ2-7; tentatively, D is TRBD2 (5 bases). The germline CDR1 and CDR2 sequences are LNHDA and SQIVND (reference sequence). The CDR3 is made up of 14 amino acids. Deletions cut 4 bases from V and 2 bases from J, with 12 bases between.

The chain recombines TRBV10-3 with TRBJ2-7, with TRBD1 matching 11 bases. The CDR3 has 16 amino acids. In germline, CDR1 is ENHRY, CDR2 SYGVKD. V shed 4 bases and J 5 bases; nucleotides not matched to a gene: 10. The CDR3 reads CAISARSGTGGHEQYF. The CDR3, as DNA: TGTGCCATCAGTGCACGCTCCGGGACAGGGGGACACGAGCAGTACTTC.

The CDR3 region is CASSDRDYGYQETQYF. The CDR3 DNA is TGTGCCAGCAGTGACCGGGACTACGGGTACCAAGAGACCCAGTACTTC. The rearrangement joins TRBV6-1 to TRBJ2-5; 7 nucleotides match TRBD2. The CDR3 spans 16 residues. Germline trimming cut 3 bases from V and 0 bases from J; bases unmatched to any gene: 7. CDR1 is MNHNS and CDR2 is SASEGT in the germline V gene.

This clone has only one observation. This chain uses TRBV5-4 with TRBJ1-2; 11 positions agree with TRBD1. CDR3 length: 15 residues. Trimming at V came to 6 bases and at J to 5 bases, leaving 9 bases not matched to a gene. The germline CDR1 and CDR2 sequences are SGHNT and YYREEE (reference sequence). This CDR3 is CASKQSGQGVYGYTF. DNA for the CDR3: TGTGCCAGCAAGCAATCGGGACAGGGGGTTTATGGCTACACCTTC.

This rearrangement joins TRBV7-6 to TRBJ2-5; 10 positions agree with TRBD2. The J call is in doubt because the DNA end fits TRBJ2-7 better. The CDR3 extends over 15 amino acids. Per germline, CDR1 SGHVS and CDR2 FNYEAQ. CDR3 nucleotide sequence: TGTGCCAGCAGCGGCCTTAGCGGGAGGCTAGGCGAGCAGTACTTC. Residues: CASSGLSGRLGEQYF.

This chain uses TRBV6-6 with TRBJ2-3; 8 nucleotides agree with TRBD2. The V segment lost 1 base and the J segment 0 bases; nucleotides outside the gene matches: 3. Germline lookup yields CDR1 MNHNY and CDR2 SVGAGI (reference sequence). The CDR3 is 16 residues long. CDR3 sequence: CASSYFSGESTDTQYF. In DNA form, the CDR3 reads TGTGCCAGCAGTTACTTTAGCGGGGAAAGCACAGATACGCAGTATTTT.

The chain is built from TRBV7-2 and TRBJ2-1; tentatively, D is TRBD2 (6 bases). V lost 3 bases and J lost 8, with 14 bases in between. Germline lookup yields CDR1 SGHTA and CDR2 FQGNSA. The CDR3 extends over 14 amino acids. CDR3 in DNA: TGTGCCAGCAGCTTTAGCGAATCGGGGGATGAGCAGTTCTTC. Translating gives CASSFSESGDEQFF.

The CDR3 is CATSRGGRASTEAFF. In nucleotides, the CDR3 is TGTGCCACCAGCAGAGGCGGCAGAGCCAGCACTGAAGCTTTCTTT. The chain employs TRBV15 and TRBJ1-1; D gene unclear. The V gene's germline CDR1 is LNHNV and CDR2 YYDKDF (reference sequence). The CDR3 contains 15 residues. The V end was cut by 1 base, the J end by 4 bases, with 13 bases between.

J is TRBJ1-6 and V is TRBV14; TRBD1 matches 7 bases. The germline V gene has CDR1 SGHDN and CDR2 FVKESK. The trim removed 2 bases at V and 10 bases at J, leaving 8 bases unmatched. The CDR3 has 15 residues. CDR3 nucleotide sequence: TGTGCCAGCAGCCAATTAGACAGGGTCCCGTCACCCCTCCACTTT. Its protein is CASSQLDRVPSPLHF.

The chain employs TRBV9 and TRBJ2-1; D remains ambiguous. Trimming stripped 4 bases from V and 6 bases from J, with 8 bases between. The CDR3 consists of 12 residues. CDR1 and CDR2 from the germline V gene are SGDLS and YYNGEE. The CDR3 DNA is TGTGCCAGCAGCTCCCGGGTCAATGAGCAGTTCTTC. It yields the protein CASSSRVNEQFF.

The chain recombines TRBV4-1 with TRBJ2-7, with 10 positions matching TRBD2. Germline loops: CDR1 MGHRA, CDR2 YSYEKL. J gave up 2 bases and V 5 bases, and 3 bases lay outside the gene matches. This CDR3 is built from 14 residues. The CDR3: CASSVAGGTYEQYF. In DNA, the CDR3 is TGCGCCAGCAGCGTAGCGGGGGGCACCTACGAGCAGTACTTC.

This sequence joins TRBV5-6 and TRBJ2-2; maybe TRBD2 (7 bases). This CDR3 comprises 12 residues. Germline loops: CDR1 SGHDT, CDR2 YYEEEE. Trimming left V 4 bases short and J 9 bases short, with 10 bases between. CDR3 sequence reads: CASSDGGRELFF. Written as DNA, the CDR3 is TGTGCCAGCAGCGACGGGGGGCGGGAGCTGTTTTTT.

In this sample, this clone turned up a few times. This chain joins TRBV6-5 and TRBJ1-1; tentatively, D is TRBD1 (6 bases). Germline V lookup: CDR1 MNHEY, CDR2 SVGAGI. CDR3 size: 12 residues. Trimming stripped 8 bases from V and 6 bases from J, with 13 bases between. The CDR3, as DNA: TGTGCCAGCTTTCAGGGGTTGGCTGAAGCTTTCTTT. This sequence encodes CASFQGLAEAFF.

The gene calls are TRBV14 and TRBJ2-1; 14 bases align to TRBD2. In germline, CDR1 is SGHDN, CDR2 FVKESK. Losses at the gene ends were 7 bases for V and 8 bases for J; bases not matched to a gene: 7. The CDR3 loop spans 15 amino acids. This CDR3 is CASNPLGLAGDEQFF. The CDR3 DNA reads as TGTGCCAGCAACCCCCTGGGACTAGCGGGGGATGAGCAGTTCTTC.

The CDR3 nucleotides are TGTGCCAGCAGCTTGGCGGGGGTTGCCACTGAAGCTTTCTTT. This codes for CASSLAGVATEAFF. This chain connects TRBV5-4 to TRBJ1-1, with D perhaps matching TRBD1 (5 bases). Looked up from germline, CDR1 is SGHNT and CDR2 is YYREEE (reference sequence). CDR3 size: 14 residues. V was pared by 0 bases and J by 4 bases, with 10 bases between.

The genes are TRBV12-5 and TRBJ2-7, with 12 bases that match TRBD2. This CDR3 contains 17 residues. With 1 base clipped from V and 2 bases from J, the junction kept 6 bases outside the gene matches. The germline gives CDR1 LGHNT, CDR2 FRNRAP. The CDR3 DNA sequence: TGTGCTAGTGGTTTGGAACTCAGACTAGCGGGAGCCTACGAGCAGTACTTC. Translation gives CASGLELRLAGAYEQYF.

The chain couples TRBV5-1 to TRBJ2-1; D gene uncertain. This CDR3 has 14 amino acids. Germline CDR1 SGHRS, CDR2 YFSETQ. V lost 1 base and J lost 5, with 10 bases in between. CDR3 amino acids: CASSLQMANNEQFF. CDR3 bases: TGCGCCAGCAGCTTGCAGATGGCCAACAATGAGCAGTTCTTC.

The rearrangement links TRBV14 to TRBJ1-2; maybe TRBD1 (6 bases). V lost 4 bases to trimming and J lost 6 bases, with 21 bases between them. Germline V gene sequence: CDR1 SGHDN, CDR2 FVKESK. This CDR3 spans 16 amino acids. The CDR3 nucleotides read TGTGCCAGCAGCCTAGACCGGTCCGGGACACCGGATGGCTACACCTTC. It yields the protein CASSLDRSGTPDGYTF.

Here the CDR3 reads CASRKGGSYNEQFF. The DNA of the CDR3 is TGTGCCAGCAGGAAGGGGGGGTCCTACAATGAGCAGTTCTTC. The V and J genes are TRBV11-2 and TRBJ2-1; the D gene is possibly TRBD2 (7 bases). Trimming pared 6 bases from V and 1 base from J, leaving 10 bases between. The germline gives CDR1 SGHAT, CDR2 FQNNGV. The CDR3 spans 14 residues. Variable domain in full (rest from reference TRBV11-2 and TRBJ2-1): EAGVAQSPRYKIIEKRQSVAFWCNPISGHATLYWYQQILGQGPKLLIQFQNNGVVDDSQLPKDRFSAERLKGVDSTLKIQPAKLEDSAVYLCASRKGGSYNEQFFGPGTRLTVL.

V gene TRBV29-1 combines with J gene TRBJ2-1; 9 bases are shared with TRBD1. CDR3 length equals 22 residues. Germline CDR1 reads SQVTM; CDR2 reads ANQGSEA. With V trimmed by 2 bases and J by 10 bases, 33 bases remained unmatched. The CDR3 sequence is CSVETRDRVDYGSGFDPCEQFF. The CDR3 DNA sequence: TGCAGCGTTGAAACTCGGGACAGGGTAGACTATGGCAGCGGTTTCGACCCTTGCGAGCAGTTCTTC.

The rearrangement links TRBV19 to TRBJ2-3; D might be TRBD2 (6 bases). The germline V and J ends were trimmed by 3 bases and 4 bases, with 8 bases remaining between them. The germline V gene has CDR1 LNHDA and CDR2 SQIVND (reference sequence). This CDR3 comprises 13 residues. CDR3 sequence (DNA): TGTGCCAGTAGTATGGGGGGTGCAGATACGCAGTATTTT. This translates into CASSMGGADTQYF.

The rearrangement uses TRBV5-1 and TRBJ1-1, with D possibly being TRBD1 (6 bases). The germline V and J ends were trimmed by 0 bases and 0 bases, with 12 bases remaining between them. Germline lookup yields CDR1 SGHRS and CDR2 YFSETQ. The CDR3 runs to 16 residues. This chain's CDR3 is CASSLDGTGLNTEAFF. The CDR3 bases are TGCGCCAGCAGCTTGGATGGAACAGGGTTGAACACTGAAGCTTTCTTT.

The V and J genes are TRBV2 and TRBJ1-1; no definite D call. Trimming pared 3 bases from V and 1 base from J, leaving 6 bases between. CDR3 length equals 13 residues. Germline CDR1 reads SNHLY; CDR2 reads FYNNEI. CDR3 in amino acids: CASSDPGNTEAFF. The DNA for the CDR3 is TGTGCCAGCAGTGATCCCGGGAACACTGAAGCTTTCTTT.

The chain is built from TRBV7-2 and TRBJ2-3; 10 nucleotides agree with TRBD2. J gave up 6 bases and V 3 bases, and 0 bases lay outside the gene matches. Germline CDR1 SGHTA, CDR2 FQGNSA. The CDR3 loop spans 13 amino acids. In DNA, the CDR3 is TGTGCCAGCAGCTTGACTAGCGGGGATACGCAGTATTTT. This encodes CASSLTSGDTQYF.

As to this clone: Other DNA sequences from this sample encode an identical CDR3 as well. V and J are TRBV7-9 and TRBJ2-7; 9 bases are shared with TRBD1. The CDR3 is 18 amino acids. With 2 bases clipped from V and 4 bases from J, the junction kept 15 bases outside the gene matches. Germline lookup yields CDR1 SEHNR and CDR2 FQNEAQ (reference sequence). In DNA, the CDR3 is TGTGCCAGCAGCTTACCTACGCCGGGACAGGGCAAAGCTTACGAGCAGTACTTC. Its translation is CASSLPTPGQGKAYEQYF.